These T cell receptor beta chains were read from a single sample in a study of metastatic and nonmetastatic thyroid tumors. TCRdb re-called the PCR reads via MiXCR. The repertoire holds over 10,000 clones, with under 35% as singletons. Sequencing used tumor tissue. The receptors derive from a female donor with papillary thyroid cancer or a benign thyroid nodule (not recorded which). Some clones in this sample may be carry-over from other donors' samples. Both conserved end residues are part of each CDR3. Each record gives: D gene, J gene, clone size, V gene, CDR3 protein, CDR3 DNA. The D gene is left open where the match is weak. Size tells how often a clone was seen (once, few, many) or the class of an expanded clone, and some rows leave it out.

-,TRBJ1-4,many,TRBV10-3,CAIGRASNEKLFF,TGTGCCATCGGCAGGGCCTCTAATGAAAAACTGTTTTTT
-,TRBJ1-5,many,TRBV2,CASSESGGNQPQHF,TGTGCCAGCAGTGAATCAGGCGGCAATCAGCCCCAGCATTTT
-,TRBJ2-7,-,TRBV2,CASSGQVGSYEQYF,TGTGCCAGCAGTGGTCAGGTTGGTTCCTACGAGCAGTACTTC
TRBD2,TRBJ2-7,-,TRBV7-2,CASSLGLAAYEQYF,TGTGCCAGCAGCTTAGGCCTAGCGGCCTACGAGCAGTACTTC
TRBD1,TRBJ1-6,few,TRBV30,CACPGTDNSPLHF,TGTGCCTGTCCCGGGACAGACAATTCACCCCTCCACTTT
-,TRBJ1-5,few,TRBV6-1,CASSEAVAGRQPQHF,TGTGCCAGCAGTGAAGCGGTGGCAGGGCGCCAGCCCCAGCATTTT
TRBD1,TRBJ1-1,-,TRBV19,CASSMGQGATPNTEAFF,TGTGCCAGTAGTATGGGACAGGGGGCTACACCGAACACTGAAGCTTTCTTT
TRBD2,TRBJ2-7,-,TRBV20-1,CSARVAGGPSYEQYF,TGCAGTGCTAGGGTAGCGGGAGGGCCCTCCTACGAGCAGTACTTC
-,TRBJ1-2,medium-sized,TRBV2,CASSRGAYNYGYTF,TGTGCCAGCAGCCGAGGGGCCTATAACTATGGCTACACCTTC
TRBD1,TRBJ2-2,many,TRBV6-1,CASSNSRTGRELFF,TGTGCCAGCAGTAATTCTCGGACAGGGCGGGAGCTGTTTTTT
-,TRBJ1-6,-,TRBV30,CAWSVGGGDSPLHF,TGTGCCTGGAGTGTAGGCGGCGGGGATTCACCCCTCCACTTT
-,TRBJ2-2,-,TRBV11-2,CASSLDGGIGNTGELFF,TGTGCCAGCAGCTTAGATGGCGGGATAGGGAACACCGGGGAGCTGTTTTTT
-,TRBJ2-2,-,TRBV7-3,CASSRNGGFNTGELFF,TGTGCCAGCAGCCGAAACGGGGGATTTAACACCGGGGAGCTGTTTTTT
-,TRBJ1-1,medium-sized,TRBV12-3/TRBV12-4,CASRPQGGGEAFF,TGTGCCAGCAGACCGCAGGGAGGGGGTGAAGCTTTCTTT
TRBD2,TRBJ2-3,many,TRBV3-1,CASRPGLAGSDTQYF,TGTGCCAGCAGGCCGGGACTAGCGGGATCAGATACGCAGTATTTT
TRBD2,TRBJ2-1,few,TRBV12-3/TRBV12-4,CASRTKTGTSVNEQFF,TGTGCCAGCAGAACGAAAACCGGGACTAGCGTAAATGAGCAGTTCTTC
-,TRBJ1-1,many,TRBV30,CAWPVIRPHSFMNTEAFF,TGTGCCTGGCCGGTGATCCGCCCCCACAGCTTCATGAACACTGAAGCTTTCTTT
-,TRBJ1-2,medium-sized,TRBV7-9,CASSLGGSNLEGYTF,TGTGCCAGCAGCTTAGGAGGCAGTAACTTAGAGGGCTACACCTTC
-,TRBJ2-1,-,TRBV6-6,CASSYSGGNSYNEQFF,TGTGCCAGCAGTTACTCAGGGGGAAACTCCTACAATGAGCAGTTCTTC
-,TRBJ1-2,medium-sized,TRBV6-1,CASSETPGGRNNYGYTF,TGTGCCAGCAGTGAAACCCCGGGCGGCAGGAATAACTATGGCTACACCTTC
TRBD1,TRBJ1-4,many,TRBV3-1,CASSQGGFGTGNEKLFF,TGTGCCAGCAGCCAAGGAGGGTTCGGGACAGGGAATGAAAAACTGTTTTTT
-,TRBJ1-5,few,TRBV29-1,CSVEGLAAGQDTQHF,TGCAGCGTTGAAGGACTAGCGGCAGGTCAAGATACGCAGCATTTT
-,TRBJ2-1,-,TRBV5-1,CASSLPRDIPSNEQFF,TGCGCCAGCAGCTTGCCCCGGGACATCCCCTCCAATGAGCAGTTCTTC
TRBD1,TRBJ2-7,few,TRBV15,CATSRGRTGGHEQYF,TGTGCCACCAGCAGAGGTCGGACAGGGGGCCACGAGCAGTACTTC
-,TRBJ1-1,medium-sized,TRBV5-1,CASSWAPNTEAFF,TGCGCCAGCAGCTGGGCCCCCAACACTGAAGCTTTCTTT
-,TRBJ1-1,medium-sized,TRBV27,CASSHRDTALLNTEAFF,TGTGCCAGCAGTCACCGGGACACAGCGCTGCTGAACACTGAAGCTTTCTTT
-,TRBJ1-5,many,TRBV5-8,CASSLEGGSNQPQHF,TGTGCCAGCAGCTTGGAGGGGGGTAGCAATCAGCCCCAGCATTTT
-,TRBJ2-5,-,TRBV6-5,CASSYFRGAQETQYF,TGTGCCAGCAGTTACTTTCGGGGGGCCCAAGAGACCCAGTACTTC
-,TRBJ1-1,many,TRBV6-1,CASQTSRGGAEAFF,TGTGCCAGCCAAACCTCACGGGGGGGGGCTGAAGCTTTCTTT
-,TRBJ2-1,-,TRBV4-2,CASSQNNEQFF,TGTGCCAGCAGCCAAAACAATGAGCAGTTCTTC
-,TRBJ1-2,many,TRBV28,CASSKRTSGYTF,TGTGCCAGCAGCAAAAGGACGAGTGGCTACACCTTC
TRBD1,TRBJ2-1,few,TRBV28,CASSLYAGGGLNEQFF,TGTGCCAGCAGTTTATATGCAGGGGGCGGTTTGAATGAGCAGTTCTTC
TRBD2,TRBJ2-3,-,TRBV5-1,CASSSGSRMASDTQYF,TGCGCCAGCAGCAGCGGGAGTAGGATGGCCTCAGATACGCAGTATTTT
TRBD1,TRBJ2-1,-,TRBV30,CAWSVTGKGQFF,TGTGCCTGGAGCGTGACAGGGAAGGGGCAGTTCTTC
-,TRBJ2-7,-,TRBV3-1,CASSQIDEQYF,TGTGCCAGCAGCCAGATCGACGAGCAGTACTTC
TRBD2,TRBJ2-7,-,TRBV20-1,CSAAELAGAVRGVYEQYF,TGCAGTGCCGCCGAACTAGCGGGAGCAGTGAGAGGGGTCTACGAGCAGTACTTC
TRBD1,TRBJ1-6,-,TRBV27,CASSLTGVNSPLHF,TGTGCCAGCAGTTTGACAGGGGTTAATTCACCCCTCCACTTT
-,TRBJ1-5,-,TRBV3-1,CASSAGESQPQHF,TGTGCCAGCAGCGCAGGGGAATCTCAGCCCCAGCATTTT
TRBD1,TRBJ2-1,medium-sized,TRBV9,CASSVVGTGAYEQFF,TGTGCCAGCAGCGTAGTAGGGACAGGGGCATATGAGCAGTTCTTC
TRBD1,TRBJ2-1,-,TRBV7-3,CASSPNDRGGQFF,TGTGCCAGCAGCCCAAACGACAGGGGAGGCCAGTTCTTC
-,TRBJ1-2,medium-sized,TRBV6-1,CATAPGANYGYTF,TGTGCCACTGCCCCGGGGGCGAACTATGGCTACACCTTC